The 8 T cell receptor beta chains below were found in one sample sequenced in a study of T cell repertoires in cytomegalovirus infection. Using its own MiXCR run on the reads, TCRdb lists one record per CDR3 protein. The sample shows roughly 170,000 distinct CDR3 sequences, approximately 21% of them seen only once. These TCRs' antigens remain unknown. The material sequenced was CD8+ T cells from cultured PBMCs, taken from culture after CMV antigen stimulation. The receptors were sampled from a human donor in good health (CMV status not recorded). Some clones in this sample may be carry-over from other donors' samples.

There are a few counts of this clonotype. This chain uses TRBV15 with TRBJ2-6; tentatively, D is TRBD2 (5 bases). V shed 0 bases and J shed 0 bases, with 9 bases lying between them. The CDR3 loop spans 17 amino acids. Germline V gives CDR1 LNHNV, CDR2 YYDKDF (reference sequence). CDR3 sequence: CATSREGLLSGANVLTF. In nucleotides, the CDR3 is TGTGCCACCAGCAGAGAAGGACTCCTCTCTGGGGCCAACGTCCTGACTTTC.

This clonotype turned up a few times. The J gene is TRBJ2-7, the V gene TRBV7-9; D is tentatively TRBD1 or TRBD2 (5 bases each). Germline V lookup: CDR1 SEHNR, CDR2 FQNEAQ (reference sequence). The CDR3 covers 14 residues. The ends were cut back, 5 bases at V and 0 bases at J, with 11 bases in the middle. In DNA form, the CDR3 reads TGTGCCAGCAGCCGGGACGGTAGCTCCTACGAGCAGTACTTC. This codes for CASSRDGSSYEQYF.

This chain uses TRBV6-6 with TRBJ1-2, with D maybe TRBD1 (6 bases). Trimming took 5 bases from V and 0 from J, leaving 16 bases between them. Per germline, CDR1 MNHNY and CDR2 SVGAGI (reference sequence). CDR3 length: 16 amino acids. The chain's CDR3 is CASSTETGEANYGYTF. The CDR3 DNA reads as TGTGCCAGCAGTACCGAGACAGGAGAAGCTAACTATGGCTACACCTTC.

V gene TRBV7-6 combines with J gene TRBJ1-1; the match to TRBD1 covers 8 bases. Germline CDR1 and CDR2: SGHVS and FNYEAQ. The CDR3 runs to 15 residues. After removal of 5 bases from V and 5 bases from J, the junction contained 10 bases not matched to a gene. CDR3 coding DNA: TGTGCCAGCAGCCGTGGACAGGGTTTGAGGACTGAAGCTTTCTTT. It is translated as CASSRGQGLRTEAFF.

This clonotype was counted between two and nine times. A much larger clone lies a single base off, so this may be a read error. V usage is TRBV28 and J usage is TRBJ1-1; TRBD1 is a possible D gene (5 bases). In germline, CDR1 is MDHEN, CDR2 SYDVKM. The CDR3 sequence is 16 residues long. V was trimmed by 10 bases and J by 0 bases, leaving 21 bases between them. CDR3 region: CATNRSRNDLNTEAFF. The CDR3 DNA reads as TGTGCCACCAACAGGTCGAGAAACGACCTGAACACTGAAGCTTTCTTT. Using reference TRBV28 and TRBJ1-1 for the parts outside the CDR3, the full variable domain is DVKVTQSSRYLVKRTGEKVFLECVQDMDHENMFWYRQDPGLGLRLIYFSYDVKMKEKGDIPEGYSVSREKKERFSLILESASTNQTSMYLCATNRSRNDLNTEAFFGQGTRLTVV.

The DNA of the CDR3 is TGTGCCAGCACTTCGGGGGGCCATCCGCAGTATTTT. Translation: CASTSGGHPQYF. The rearrangement uses TRBV7-6 and TRBJ2-3, with D maybe TRBD2 (7 bases). Deletions cut 7 bases from V and 10 bases from J, with 15 bases between. The CDR3 is made up of 12 amino acids. From germline, CDR1 is SGHVS and CDR2 FNYEAQ.

The chain uses TRBV7-2 and TRBJ2-1; D call uncertain. Germline V CDR1 and CDR2: SGHTA, FQGNSA. V was shortened by 5 bases and J by 8 bases, with 7 bases between the two germline ends. The CDR3 is 11 amino acids. The CDR3 coding sequence is TGTGCCAGCAGCCAGTATTATGAGCAGTTCTTC. This codes for CASSQYYEQFF.

The chain carries TRBV4-1 and TRBJ2-1, with TRBD2 matching over 12 bases. The CDR3 runs 18 residues. Germline V gives CDR1 MGHRA, CDR2 YSYEKL. The V gene end was trimmed by 1 base and the J gene end by 4 bases; junction bases not matched to a gene: 8. The CDR3 DNA reads TGCGCCAGCAGCCAAGTTGAGACTAGCGGGGGACATTACAATGAGCAGTTCTTC. Protein product: CASSQVETSGGHYNEQFF.